The 32 T cell receptor beta chains below were found in one sample sequenced in a study of blood T cells in healthy people across ages. PCR was performed a second time for roughly 7 to 12 cycles using a sample-barcoded 5' primer and a J-beta primer mix. One entry per CDR3 protein results from TCRdb running MiXCR on the 5' RACE reads. The table includes about 970,000 distinct CDR3 sequences, about 53% detected once. Input material: blood. Source of these receptors: a woman in her sixties or seventies in good health.

The chain has TRBV12-3 or TRBV12-4 and TRBJ1-6; TRBD1 matches 7 bases. The V and J ends lost 3 bases and 9 bases, in that order; junction bases with no gene match: 5. The CDR3 is made up of 14 amino acids. CDR3 sequence: CASSFRGQLSPLHF. In nucleotides, the CDR3 is TGTGCCAGCAGTTTCAGGGGACAGCTTTCACCCCTCCACTTT.

This clonotype has only a few counts. V usage is TRBV6-5 and J usage is TRBJ2-5, with unresolved D. Germline values: CDR1 MNHEY, CDR2 SVGAGI. V gave up 7 bases and J gave up 13 bases, with 22 bases separating them. The CDR3 length is 13 residues. The CDR3 sequence is CASKASAESWAYF. CDR3 sequence (DNA): TGTGCCAGCAAAGCGTCGGCCGAAAGTTGGGCGTACTTC.

DNA for the CDR3: TGCAGCGTTGAAGGTAGGATGGGCGGAGGCTACACCTTC. Encoded protein: CSVEGRMGGGYTF. The chain employs TRBV29-1 and TRBJ1-2; D uncertain. The CDR3 totals 13 residues. Germline V CDR1 and CDR2: SQVTM, ANQGSEA. V was trimmed by 1 base and J by 8 bases, leaving 14 bases between them. The entire variable domain, with the rest obtained from reference TRBV29-1 and TRBJ1-2, is as follows: SAVISQKPSRDICQRGTSLTIQCQVDSQVTMMFWYRQQPGQSLTLIATANQGSEATYESGFVIDKFPISRPNLTFSTLTVSNMSPEDSSIYLCSVEGRMGGGYTFGSGTRLTVV.

This clonotype was observed a few times. The J gene is TRBJ2-3, the V gene TRBV15; TRBD2 matches 12 bases. There are 17 residues in the CDR3. V shed 3 bases and J 2 bases; nucleotides not matched to a gene: 6. Germline assignment: CDR1 LNHNV and CDR2 YYDKDF (reference sequence). The CDR3 sequence is CATSRARLAGVTDTQYF. CDR3 nucleotides: TGTGCCACCAGCAGGGCCCGACTAGCGGGAGTCACAGATACGCAGTATTTT.

About this clonotype: A much larger clone lies one base from this, so it may be a read error. J is TRBJ2-3 and V is TRBV29-1; no definite D call. The CDR3 is made up of 14 amino acids. The germline gives CDR1 SQVTM, CDR2 ANQGSEA. CDR3 amino acids: CSANGRIDTDTRYF. Written as DNA, the CDR3 is TGCAGCGCCAATGGGCGCATCGACACAGATACGCGGTATTTT.

This clonotype has a handful of counts. V gene TRBV3-1 combines with J gene TRBJ2-5; a possible D gene is TRBD1 (5 bases). V lost 3 bases, J lost 2 bases, and 7 bases lay in between. The germline CDR1 and CDR2 sequences are LGHDT and YNNKEL (reference sequence). This CDR3 has 13 residues. In nucleotides, the CDR3 is TGTGCCAGCAGCCACGCAGGGCAAGAGACCCAGTACTTC. Amino acids: CASSHAGQETQYF.

The genes are TRBV19 and TRBJ2-5, with D perhaps TRBD2 (5 bases). V gave up 6 bases and J gave up 0 bases, with 11 bases separating them. The CDR3 spans 14 residues. Germline CDR1 is LNHDA and CDR2 is SQIVND (reference sequence). This CDR3 is CASSVDYNQETQYF. CDR3 nucleotide sequence: TGTGCCAGTAGCGTCGACTACAACCAAGAGACCCAGTACTTC.

In its sample, this clonotype was seen a few times. V usage is TRBV5-1 and J usage is TRBJ2-1; TRBD1 matches 7 bases. The CDR3 consists of 14 residues. Looked up from germline, CDR1 is SGHRS and CDR2 is YFSETQ. With V trimmed by 3 bases and J by 8 bases, 8 bases remained unmatched. In DNA, the CDR3 is TGCGCCAGCAGCTCATACAGGGGAACGGATGAGCAGTTCTTC. This encodes CASSSYRGTDEQFF.

The rearrangement links TRBV6-2 or TRBV6-3 to TRBJ2-3; D ambiguous. Germline V lookup: CDR1 MNHEY, CDR2 SVGEGT. This CDR3 spans 12 amino acids. The V end lost 6 bases, the J end lost 7 bases, and 11 bases lay between the germline ends. The CDR3 nucleotides read TGTGCCAGCAGCCCCTACTTCTATACGCAGTATTTT. Its translation is CASSPYFYTQYF.

This clonotype was seen a handful of times. The chain couples TRBV7-2 to TRBJ2-7; D gene unclear. Trimming pared 3 bases from V and 6 bases from J, leaving 15 bases between. CDR3 length: 14 amino acids. Per germline, CDR1 SGHTA and CDR2 FQGNSA. The CDR3 coding sequence is TGTGCCAGCAGCTTGGCGTTCGGAGCGCGCGAGCAGTACTTC. This translates into CASSLAFGAREQYF.

This clonotype was counted only a few times. CDR3 nucleotide sequence: TGTGCCAGCCTCCGGGACCTGAGCCTTGAGACCCAGTACTTC. It codes for CASLRDLSLETQYF. The chain couples TRBV10-3 to TRBJ2-5; D possibly matches TRBD1 or TRBD2 (5 bases each). CDR1 and CDR2 from the germline V gene are ENHRY and SYGVKD. Deletions cut 10 bases from V and 5 bases from J, with 20 bases between. This CDR3 is 14 amino acids long.

As concerns this clonotype: This may be a read error, as it is one base from a much larger clone. The chain links TRBV11-2 to TRBJ2-6; possibly TRBD2 for D (6 bases). Germline V CDR1 and CDR2: SGHAT, FQNNGV. CDR3 length: 16 residues. For the CDR3, the DNA is TGTGCCAGCGGCTTGGCGCGGGGCTCTGGGGCCAACGTCCTGACTTTC. Amino acids: CASGLARGSGANVLTF.

The CDR3 loop is CASSLASTARGYTF. For the CDR3, the DNA is TGTGCCAGCAGCTTAGCCTCTACGGCGCGAGGATACACCTTC. J is TRBJ1-2 and V is TRBV7-9; D unclear. The CDR3 has 14 residues. Trimming removed 0 bases at V and 11 bases at J, with 16 bases between. In germline, CDR1 is SEHNR, CDR2 FQNEAQ (reference sequence).

The V call is TRBV12-5, the J call TRBJ2-3; 12 bases line up with TRBD2. CDR3 size: 16 residues. Unmatched junction bases numbered 4, after V lost 4 bases and J lost 2 bases. Germline values: CDR1 LGHNT, CDR2 FRNRAP. CDR3 protein: CASGSGLAGTTDTQYF. CDR3 bases: TGTGCTAGTGGTTCCGGACTAGCGGGAACCACAGATACGCAGTATTTT.

This clonotype showed up just a few times. The V gene is TRBV12-3 or TRBV12-4, the J gene TRBJ2-1; D gene ambiguous. The CDR3 covers 13 residues. The V end lost 6 bases, the J end lost 0 bases, and 6 bases lay between the germline ends. The CDR3 coding sequence is TGTGCCAGCAGCAGAAGCTCCTACAATGAGCAGTTCTTC. This translates into CASSRSSYNEQFF.

This clonotype occurred a few times. The J gene is TRBJ2-3, the V gene TRBV7-8, with D perhaps TRBD2 (5 bases). Between the trimmed V and J ends, which lost 4 bases and 7 bases, there was a span of 12 bases. Germline-derived CDR1 and CDR2 are SGHVS and FQNEAQ. There are 13 residues in the CDR3. The CDR3 region has the DNA TGTGCCAGCAGCTCACGGACGGGGAATACGCAGTATTTT. Translating it yields CASSSRTGNTQYF.

Only a few counts were recorded for this clonotype. The J gene is TRBJ2-1, the V gene TRBV2, with TRBD1 identical over 7 bases. CDR1 is SNHLY, CDR2 FYNNEI, per germline. The CDR3 has 12 amino acids. V lost 8 bases to trimming and J lost 6 bases; unmatched junction nucleotides: 4. CDR3 nucleotide sequence: TGTGCCAGCGAGGACAGGACCAATGAGCAGTTCTTC. This encodes CASEDRTNEQFF.

In its sample, this clonotype was seen a few times. This chain links TRBV20-1 with TRBJ2-1; a possible D gene is TRBD2 (6 bases). This CDR3 contains 14 residues. The V gene's germline CDR1 is DFQATT and CDR2 SNEGSKA (reference sequence). V lost 3 bases to trimming and J lost 6 bases, with 15 bases between them. CDR3 sequence: CSASLRLGINEQFF. CDR3 sequence (DNA): TGCAGTGCTAGTCTGCGACTAGGGATCAATGAGCAGTTCTTC.

This clonotype was seen once. CDR3 in DNA: TGTGCCAGCAGCGGGTTTAGTGAGTGGGAGGTCCCAGATACGCAGTATTTT. Residues: CASSGFSEWEVPDTQYF. The chain uses TRBV28 and TRBJ2-3, with D possibly being TRBD2 (6 bases). The CDR3 extends over 17 amino acids. Germline CDR1 MDHEN, CDR2 SYDVKM. With 6 bases removed from V and 4 bases from J, the gap between germline ends came to 23 bases.

This clonotype was seen only a few times. CDR3 sequence reads: CSVRGRGQETQYF. Here the CDR3 DNA reads TGCAGCGTCCGAGGGCGGGGACAAGAGACCCAGTACTTC. This chain uses TRBV29-1 with TRBJ2-5; D is perhaps TRBD2 (6 bases). The CDR3 totals 13 residues. In germline, CDR1 is SQVTM, CDR2 ANQGSEA. Trimming stripped 6 bases from V and 2 bases from J, with 13 bases between.

This clonotype was detected ten times or more. The chain has TRBV5-6 and TRBJ2-7, with TRBD1 matching 7 bases. V was pared by 4 bases and J by 0 bases, with 4 bases of the junction left unmatched. Germline CDR1 and CDR2: SGHDT and YYEEEE. This CDR3 spans 14 amino acids. CDR3 nucleotide sequence: TGTGCCAGCAGCCCCGGACAGGCCTCCTACGAGCAGTACTTC. This codes for CASSPGQASYEQYF.

This clonotype was observed a handful of times. The chain has TRBV12-3 or TRBV12-4 and TRBJ2-1, with 12 nucleotides matching TRBD2. The end of the DNA fits TRBJ2-7 better, so the J call may be wrong. The CDR3 sequence is 17 residues long. The CDR3 DNA follows: TGTGCCAGCAGTCTGGAAGGACTAGCGGGACGCTACAATGAGCAGTACTTC. Amino acids: CASSLEGLAGRYNEQYF.

The chain couples TRBV4-1 to TRBJ2-2; TRBD2 agrees at 9 bases. The CDR3 loop spans 15 amino acids. Per the germline V gene, CDR1 is MGHRA and CDR2 is YSYEKL. V gave up 3 bases and J gave up 5 bases; unmatched junction bases: 4. The CDR3 region is CASSQLAGDTGELFF. The CDR3, as DNA: TGCGCCAGCAGCCAGTTAGCGGGAGATACCGGGGAGCTGTTTTTT.

This clonotype turned up a few times. The gene calls are TRBV4-2 and TRBJ2-3; a possible D gene is TRBD2 (6 bases). There are 16 residues in the CDR3. V was trimmed by 4 bases and J by 1 base, leaving 15 bases between them. Germline CDR1 is LGHNA and CDR2 is YNFKEQ. The CDR3 sequence is CASSPDPGLRTDTQYF. CDR3 bases: TGTGCCAGCAGCCCAGATCCGGGACTTCGCACAGATACGCAGTATTTT.

For this clonotype: Being one base from a much bigger clone, this may be a read error. J is TRBJ2-5 and V is TRBV25-1; 9 bases match TRBD1. This CDR3 spans 12 amino acids. The germline CDR1 and CDR2 sequences are MGHDK and SYGVNS. CDR3 sequence: CARSGTGETQYF. For the CDR3, the DNA is TGTGCCAGGAGTGGGACAGGGGAGACCCAGTACTTC.

The chain carries TRBV12-3 or TRBV12-4 and TRBJ1-5; D remains ambiguous. Trimming shortened V by 6 bases and J by 4 bases, and 13 bases separated the two germline ends. CDR3 size: 14 residues. The chain's CDR3 is CASSARATNQPQHF. In nucleotides, the CDR3 is TGTGCCAGCAGCGCACGGGCAACAAATCAGCCCCAGCATTTT.

This rearrangement joins TRBV25-1 to TRBJ2-7, with D possibly matching TRBD2 (7 bases). The germline CDR1 and CDR2 sequences are MGHDK and SYGVNS. Trimming cost V 6 bases and J 0 bases, with 15 bases left between them. The CDR3 contains 15 residues. Here the CDR3 reads CASRRTGGSSYEQYF. DNA of the CDR3: TGTGCCAGCAGGAGGACGGGGGGCAGCTCCTACGAGCAGTACTTC.

This clonotype was seen once. The chain recombines TRBV28 with TRBJ2-7; no clear D gene. Germline V gene data show CDR1 as MDHEN and CDR2 as SYDVKM. The length of the CDR3 is 14 residues. V was trimmed by 6 bases and J by 1 base, leaving 13 bases between them. Written as DNA, the CDR3 is TGTGCCAGCAGATTCTCCGTTACGTCCTACGAGCAGTACTTC. Translated, it gives CASRFSVTSYEQYF.

This chain connects TRBV7-2 to TRBJ2-1; the match to TRBD2 covers 10 bases. The length of the CDR3 is 19 residues. Germline V gives CDR1 SGHTA, CDR2 FQGNSA. Germline trimming cut 4 bases from V and 4 bases from J; bases unmatched to any gene: 16. CDR3 amino acids: CASSSPLLAGALGYNEQFF. CDR3 coding DNA: TGTGCCAGCAGCTCCCCACTTCTAGCGGGAGCTCTGGGTTACAATGAGCAGTTCTTC.

This clonotype was observed a few times. At one end the junction does not follow the germline gene, possibly because of a read error. This chain uses TRBV7-3 with TRBJ2-7, with D perhaps TRBD1 (7 bases). The CDR3 runs 15 residues. Germline CDR1 reads SGHTA; CDR2 reads FQGTGA. CDR3 coding DNA: TGTGCCAGCAGCATAACAGGGGACTCTAGGTACGAGCAGTACTTC. Amino acid sequence: CASSITGDSRYEQYF. Full variable domain (remainder filled in from reference TRBV7-3 and TRBJ2-7): GAGVSQTPSNKVTEKGKYVELRCDPISGHTALYWYRQSLGQGPEFLIYFQGTGAADDSGLPNDRFFAVRPEGSVSTLKIQRTERGDSAVYLCASSITGDSRYEQYFGPGTRLTVT.

The V gene is TRBV12-5, the J gene TRBJ2-2, with 14 bases identical to TRBD2. The CDR3 is 16 residues long. Germline CDR1 is LGHNT and CDR2 is FRNRAP. After removal of 4 bases from V and 6 bases from J, the junction contained 4 bases not matched to a gene. The chain's CDR3 is CASGSGLAGVSGELFF. DNA of the CDR3: TGTGCTAGTGGTTCGGGACTAGCGGGAGTCTCCGGGGAGCTGTTTTTT.

The chain is built from TRBV11-2 and TRBJ2-7; 13 nucleotides line up with TRBD2. V trimming: 7 bases; J trimming: 4 bases; junction bases outside the gene matches: 7. The CDR3 contains 15 residues. CDR1 SGHAT and CDR2 FQNNGV come from the germline V gene. In DNA, the CDR3 is TGTGCCAGCACGAGAACTAGCGGGAGGGGGTACGAGCAGTACTTC. Its protein is CASTRTSGRGYEQYF.